A selection of T cell receptor beta chains follows, all from one sample in a study of control samples from healthy donors and cancer patients. The method was immunoSEQ multiplex PCR; TCRdb's version includes in-frame clones alone and lacks a portion of them. The sample has around 95,000 clones, more than 75% seen once. The source material was blood. The receptor set was obtained from a woman between 50 and 59 years old in good health. The CDR3 runs from the conserved cysteine through the conserved F or W. Each record gives: D gene, J gene, V gene, clone size, CDR3 protein, CDR3 DNA. D genes are given only for firm matches. The size entry is marked missing in some rows and otherwise reads once, few, many or a size class.

d_call: NA
j_call: TRBJ2-1
v_call: TRBV9
clone_size: NA
cdr3_aa: CASSAHGTEQFF
cdr3_nt: TGTGCCAGCAGCGCCCACGGGACTGAGCAGTTCTTC

d_call: NA
j_call: TRBJ2-3
v_call: TRBV27
clone_size: NA
cdr3_aa: CASSFREITDTQYF
cdr3_nt: TGTGCCAGCAGTTTCCGGGAGATCACAGATACGCAGTATTTT

d_call: NA
j_call: TRBJ1-2
v_call: TRBV30
clone_size: NA
cdr3_aa: CAWRPDSGYGYTF
cdr3_nt: TGTGCCTGGAGACCCGACAGCGGCTATGGCTACACCTTC

d_call: TRBD1
j_call: TRBJ2-1
v_call: TRBV4-1
clone_size: NA
cdr3_aa: CASSPTGTGVYNEQFF
cdr3_nt: TGCGCCAGCAGCCCCACCGGGACAGGGGTCTACAATGAGCAGTTCTTC

d_call: NA
j_call: TRBJ2-7
v_call: TRBV10-3
clone_size: few
cdr3_aa: CAISESEYEQYF
cdr3_nt: TGTGCCATCAGTGAGTCCGAATACGAGCAGTACTTC

d_call: NA
j_call: TRBJ2-3
v_call: TRBV29-1
clone_size: NA
cdr3_aa: CSVAATDTQYF
cdr3_nt: TGCAGCGTCGCAGCGACAGATACGCAGTATTTT

d_call: TRBD1
j_call: TRBJ1-1
v_call: TRBV30
clone_size: NA
cdr3_aa: CAWFDRGRTEAFF
cdr3_nt: TGTGCCTGGTTCGACAGGGGTCGGACTGAAGCTTTCTTT

d_call: NA
j_call: TRBJ1-2
v_call: TRBV19
clone_size: NA
cdr3_aa: CASQRESGYTF
cdr3_nt: TGTGCCAGTCAAAGGGAGAGCGGCTACACCTTC

d_call: NA
j_call: TRBJ1-1
v_call: TRBV3-1/TRBV3-2
clone_size: NA
cdr3_aa: CASSLIQGVNTEAFF
cdr3_nt: TGTGCCAGCAGCCTCATCCAAGGGGTGAACACTGAAGCTTTCTTT

d_call: TRBD2
j_call: TRBJ2-2
v_call: TRBV19
clone_size: NA
cdr3_aa: CASSSLAGGPNTGELFF
cdr3_nt: TGTGCCAGTAGTTCGCTAGCGGGAGGGCCGAACACCGGGGAGCTGTTTTTT

d_call: NA
j_call: TRBJ2-5
v_call: TRBV3-1/TRBV3-2
clone_size: NA
cdr3_aa: CASSQSPKGTQYF
cdr3_nt: TGTGCCAGCAGCCAATCCCCAAAAGGGACCCAGTACTTC

d_call: NA
j_call: TRBJ1-6
v_call: TRBV11-2
clone_size: NA
cdr3_aa: CASSPRGGSPLHF
cdr3_nt: TGTGCCAGCAGCCCACGCGGGGGTTCACCCCTCCACTTT

d_call: NA
j_call: TRBJ2-1
v_call: TRBV14
clone_size: NA
cdr3_aa: CASSLYNEQFF
cdr3_nt: TGTGCCAGCAGCCTCTACAATGAGCAGTTCTTC

d_call: NA
j_call: TRBJ2-1
v_call: TRBV6-4
clone_size: few
cdr3_aa: CASSDSSVSYNEQFF
cdr3_nt: TGTGCCAGCAGTGACTCTTCGGTTTCCTACAATGAGCAGTTCTTC

d_call: NA
j_call: TRBJ1-1
v_call: TRBV5-1
clone_size: NA
cdr3_aa: CASSPTEPRTHEAFF
cdr3_nt: TGCGCCAGCAGCCCCACGGAACCCAGGACCCATGAAGCTTTCTTT

d_call: TRBD1
j_call: TRBJ1-2
v_call: TRBV19
clone_size: NA
cdr3_aa: CASGPVHQGALNYGYTF
cdr3_nt: TGTGCCAGTGGCCCAGTCCATCAGGGGGCTTTGAACTATGGCTACACCTTC

d_call: NA
j_call: TRBJ2-2
v_call: TRBV7-9
clone_size: NA
cdr3_aa: CASSLSRTSGELFF
cdr3_nt: TGTGCCAGCAGCTTGTCCCGTACGTCTGGGGAGCTGTTTTTT

d_call: NA
j_call: TRBJ2-5
v_call: TRBV29-1
clone_size: NA
cdr3_aa: CSVEDPQQETQYF
cdr3_nt: TGCAGCGTTGAAGATCCACAGCAAGAGACCCAGTACTTC

d_call: NA
j_call: TRBJ2-7
v_call: TRBV30
clone_size: few
cdr3_aa: CAWLGSGVVGEQYF
cdr3_nt: TGTGCCTGGCTCGGCTCCGGGGTGGTGGGAGAGCAGTACTTC

d_call: NA
j_call: TRBJ2-2
v_call: TRBV9
clone_size: NA
cdr3_aa: CASALGGAGELFF
cdr3_nt: TGTGCCAGCGCACTTGGGGGAGCCGGGGAGCTGTTTTTT

d_call: NA
j_call: TRBJ2-7
v_call: TRBV3-1/TRBV3-2
clone_size: NA
cdr3_aa: CASSTQQGGSEQYF
cdr3_nt: TGTGCCAGCAGCACCCAACAGGGCGGAAGCGAGCAGTACTTC

d_call: NA
j_call: TRBJ2-3
v_call: TRBV11-2
clone_size: once
cdr3_aa: CASSLRLGPDTQYF
cdr3_nt: TGTGCCAGCAGCTTGCGACTGGGGCCAGATACGCAGTATTTT

d_call: TRBD2
j_call: TRBJ2-1
v_call: TRBV9
clone_size: NA
cdr3_aa: CASSVLGTSNEQFF
cdr3_nt: TGTGCCAGCAGCGTCCTAGGGACTAGTAATGAGCAGTTCTTC

d_call: TRBD2
j_call: TRBJ2-2
v_call: TRBV3-1/TRBV3-2
clone_size: NA
cdr3_aa: CASSHLKGLAGKGNTGELFF
cdr3_nt: TGTGCCAGCAGCCATTTAAAGGGACTAGCGGGAAAGGGTAACACCGGGGAGCTGTTTTTT

d_call: NA
j_call: TRBJ1-2
v_call: TRBV10-3
clone_size: NA
cdr3_aa: CAISDPGGWGLDGYTF
cdr3_nt: TGTGCCATCAGTGACCCTGGGGGATGGGGGTTGGATGGCTACACCTTC

d_call: NA
j_call: TRBJ2-5
v_call: TRBV7-9
clone_size: NA
cdr3_aa: CASGGQETQYF
cdr3_nt: TGTGCCAGCGGGGGGCAAGAGACCCAGTACTTC

d_call: TRBD1
j_call: TRBJ2-5
v_call: TRBV25-1
clone_size: NA
cdr3_aa: CASSKPGQVETQYF
cdr3_nt: TGTGCCAGCAGTAAACCGGGACAGGTGGAGACCCAGTACTTC

d_call: TRBD1
j_call: TRBJ2-3
v_call: TRBV9
clone_size: NA
cdr3_aa: CASSVGTGGIDTQYF
cdr3_nt: TGTGCCAGCAGCGTAGGGACAGGGGGTATAGATACGCAGTATTTT

d_call: TRBD1
j_call: TRBJ1-2
v_call: TRBV2
clone_size: NA
cdr3_aa: CASSAQQGAGNYGYTF
cdr3_nt: TGTGCCAGCAGTGCCCAACAGGGGGCAGGAAACTATGGCTACACCTTC

d_call: NA
j_call: TRBJ2-5
v_call: TRBV30
clone_size: NA
cdr3_aa: CACSRGQQETQYF
cdr3_nt: TGTGCCTGTTCACGGGGACAACAAGAGACCCAGTACTTC

d_call: NA
j_call: TRBJ2-5
v_call: TRBV3-1/TRBV3-2
clone_size: NA
cdr3_aa: CASSQVRRASGLGYPWQETQYF
cdr3_nt: TGTGCCAGCAGCCAAGTCCGACGGGCCAGCGGGTTGGGTTACCCGTGGCAAGAGACCCAGTACTTC

d_call: NA
j_call: TRBJ2-7
v_call: TRBV2
clone_size: NA
cdr3_aa: CASSRHEQYF
cdr3_nt: TGTGCCAGCAGTAGACACGAGCAGTACTTC

d_call: NA
j_call: TRBJ1-5
v_call: TRBV15
clone_size: NA
cdr3_aa: CATSRVSGTSNQPQHF
cdr3_nt: TGTGCCACCAGCAGAGTGTCAGGCACAAGCAATCAGCCCCAGCATTTT

d_call: TRBD1
j_call: TRBJ2-1
v_call: TRBV7-2
clone_size: once
cdr3_aa: CASSLVARGREQFF
cdr3_nt: TGTGCCAGCAGCTTAGTGGCCAGGGGGCGGGAGCAGTTCTTC

d_call: NA
j_call: TRBJ1-1
v_call: TRBV19
clone_size: NA
cdr3_aa: CASGQPRALNTEAFF
cdr3_nt: TGTGCCAGTGGACAGCCGAGGGCGTTGAACACTGAAGCTTTCTTT

d_call: NA
j_call: TRBJ1-1
v_call: TRBV4-1
clone_size: NA
cdr3_aa: CASSQSDWAEAFF
cdr3_nt: TGCGCCAGCAGCCAATCCGACTGGGCGGAAGCTTTCTTT

d_call: NA
j_call: TRBJ2-1
v_call: TRBV7-2
clone_size: NA
cdr3_aa: CASSLVSANNEQFF
cdr3_nt: TGTGCCAGCAGCTTAGTTTCCGCCAACAATGAGCAGTTCTTC

d_call: NA
j_call: TRBJ2-5
v_call: TRBV6-5
clone_size: once
cdr3_aa: CASRTAKGETQYF
cdr3_nt: TGTGCCAGCAGGACGGCAAAAGGAGAGACCCAGTACTTC

d_call: NA
j_call: TRBJ2-3
v_call: TRBV30
clone_size: NA
cdr3_aa: CAWSVSGTNSQYF
cdr3_nt: TGTGCCTGGAGTGTTTCTGGGACAAATTCGCAGTATTTT

d_call: TRBD1
j_call: TRBJ2-5
v_call: TRBV12-5
clone_size: NA
cdr3_aa: CASGWDRGRLETQYF
cdr3_nt: TGTGCTAGTGGTTGGGACAGGGGGCGGTTGGAGACCCAGTACTTC

d_call: NA
j_call: TRBJ2-5
v_call: TRBV21-1
clone_size: NA
cdr3_aa: CASSGQGAWETQYF
cdr3_nt: TGTGCCAGCAGCGGACAGGGGGCTTGGGAGACCCAGTACTTC

d_call: TRBD1
j_call: TRBJ2-7
v_call: TRBV11-3
clone_size: NA
cdr3_aa: CASRRDREGEQYF
cdr3_nt: TGTGCCAGCAGACGGGACAGGGAGGGCGAGCAGTACTTC

d_call: NA
j_call: TRBJ2-1
v_call: TRBV6-1
clone_size: few
cdr3_aa: CASSEAMINEQFF
cdr3_nt: TGTGCCAGCAGTGAAGCGATGATCAATGAGCAGTTCTTC